This record covers a single T cell receptor beta chain. Only one count was recorded for this clone. This receptor's antigen is unknown. No per-base quality is available; no much larger clone lies one base away. The collaborating institutions used their own protocols to collect whole blood in K2EDTA tubes. For TCRbeta analysis, collaborator samples were shipped as frozen whole blood, as isolated PBMCs, or as DNA extracted from either sample type. The sample belongs to a study of blood T cell repertoires in COVID-19 (TCRdb year 2020). With regard to the full study: Samples from collaborators originated in the United States, Italy and Spain and spanned both the acute and convalescent phases of COVID-19. Deeply sampled blood TCRbeta repertoires from subjects exposed to, actively infected with, or recovered from COVID-19 were included in the dataset. Nearly every sample came with metadata listing a de-identified subject ID, COVID-19 status, age in years and sex. Samples came from the ongoing ImmuneRACE study (first 160 participants) plus 1,254 subjects from 6 global collaborators. A freely available public database, intended as a resource for researchers studying the immune response to SARS-CoV-2, is where the repertoires were released. The material from the prospective study consisted of cDNA or gDNA derived from T cells, B-cell-depleted T cells, or PBMCs. Where available, HLA class I and class II types were obtained from metadata supplied by the sample provider rather than from assay-based typing. General study outcomes and caveats: The amount of clinical and demographic metadata varied by source and participant and was provided uncurated.

The V end gives up 2 bases and the J end 3 bases, leaving 7 bases in the junction not matched to a gene. The CDR3 numbers 16 residues from cysteine through phenylalanine. The read is trimmed to its CDR3 DNA, 48 bases read in frame from base 1. The germline V gene sets CDR1 to MNHEY and CDR2 to SVGAGI. The immunoSEQ Assay, a bias-controlled multiplex PCR, was used to amplify TCRbeta CDR3 regions from genomic DNA. The authors' pipeline ran thus. Nucleated cell counts per sample were estimated from amplification of reference gene primers within the assay. To quantify the absolute abundance of each unique TCRbeta CDR3 rearrangement, sequence reads were collapsed and filtered. For each sample, productive Simpson clonality was calculated as the square root of Simpson's diversity index over productive rearrangements. TCRdb carries this immuneACCESS record with in-frame sequences only. Its versions omit some clonotypes, under half of them owing to an unresolved V gene in the studies checked, with the rest unexplained. That table is the source of V, J and clone size, and D and trimming were worked out from the DNA. Across this sample there are 90,000 to 150,000 clones, with approximately 79% seen only once. The biggest ten clones account for about 2.3% of the sample.

This receptor was obtained from a man aged 45-65 years with acute or convalescent COVID-19. Recombination linked TRBV6-5 to TRBJ1-5; the junction holds 7 bases that match TRBD1. The sequenced sample consisted of peripheral blood. The CDR3 region: CASSYRGTVLNQPQHF. The DNA is TGTGCCAGCAGTTACCGCGGGACAGTACTCAATCAGCCCCAGCATTTT.